The next 9 T cell receptor beta chains were all read from a single sample in a study of T cell changes during pregnancy in multiple sclerosis. Sequencing was performed with immunoSEQ multiplex PCR; in TCRdb, only in-frame clones are kept and a portion is missing. The data contain over 70,000 clones, roughly 92% of them singletons. The sequencing here drew on peripheral blood, taken in the first trimester of pregnancy. These receptors came from a female donor in good health, enrolled as a control in a pregnancy study.

The chain is built from TRBV7-6 and TRBJ2-3; D unresolved. The CDR3 consists of 13 residues. The germline CDR1 and CDR2 sequences are SGHVS and FNYEAQ. Deletions cut 3 bases from V and 5 bases from J, with 9 bases between. Written as DNA, the CDR3 is TGTGCCAGCAGCTTCCTCCGCGAAGATACGCAGTATTTT. This sequence encodes CASSFLREDTQYF.

The chain links TRBV5-1 to TRBJ2-5; 14 nucleotides agree with TRBD2. The CDR3 loop spans 16 amino acids. Germline V gene data show CDR1 as SGHRS and CDR2 as YFSETQ. J was trimmed by 5 bases and V by 4 bases; bases with no gene match: 7. DNA for the CDR3: TGCGCCAGCAGCCTGGGACTAGCGGGAGTCGGGGAGACCCAGTACTTC. Protein sequence: CASSLGLAGVGETQYF. Filled out from reference TRBV5-1 and TRBJ2-5, the complete variable domain reads KAGVTQTPRYLIKTRGQQVTLSCSPISGHRSVSWYQQTPGQGLQFLFEYFSETQRNKGNFPGRFSGRQFSNSRSEMNVSTLELGDSALYLCASSLGLAGVGETQYFGPGTRLLVL.

The V gene is TRBV5-1, the J gene TRBJ2-1, with D maybe TRBD1 (6 bases). The CDR3 loop spans 13 amino acids. Germline assignment: CDR1 SGHRS and CDR2 YFSETQ. Trimming took off 4 bases at V and 6 bases at J, with 11 bases between the two ends. DNA for the CDR3: TGCGCCAGCAGCAAGGGGACAACCAATGAGCAGTTCTTC. As protein: CASSKGTTNEQFF.

The chain joins TRBV20-1 to TRBJ2-3, with unresolved D. Trimming removed 4 bases from V and 6 bases from J, with 8 bases in between. Per the germline V gene, CDR1 is DFQATT and CDR2 is SNEGSKA (reference sequence). This CDR3 contains 11 residues. In DNA form, the CDR3 reads TGCAGTGCTAAACACGGGGATACGCAGTATTTT. This sequence encodes CSAKHGDTQYF.

The gene calls are TRBV11-2 and TRBJ2-3; 9 bases fit TRBD2. The CDR3 totals 17 residues. The J segment lost 2 bases and the V segment lost 4 bases, leaving 10 bases of the junction unmatched. Germline V lookup: CDR1 SGHAT, CDR2 FQNNGV. The DNA for the CDR3 is TGTGCCAGCAGCTCCTTCCCTCTAGCGGGAATCACAGATACGCAGTATTTT. This sequence encodes CASSSFPLAGITDTQYF.

J is TRBJ2-7 and V is TRBV2; possibly TRBD1 for D (5 bases). Deletions cut 4 bases from V and 4 bases from J, with 11 bases between. The germline gives CDR1 SNHLY, CDR2 FYNNEI. The CDR3 totals 13 residues. Here the CDR3 DNA reads TGTGCCAGCAGTGCGGCAGGGAATTACGAGCAGTACTTC. It specifies CASSAAGNYEQYF.

The gene calls are TRBV5-6 and TRBJ2-7; D unclear. CDR3 length: 11 residues. CDR1 SGHDT and CDR2 YYEEEE come from the germline V gene. The V gene lost 4 bases and the J gene lost 2 bases, with 4 bases spanning the gap. CDR3 in DNA: TGTGCCAGCAGCACGGCCTACGAGCAGTACTTC. Its translation is CASSTAYEQYF.

CDR3 amino acids: CASSPGMGSAAGELFF. In DNA form, the CDR3 reads TGTGCCAGCAGCCCGGGGATGGGATCCGCCGCCGGGGAGCTGTTTTTT. The chain employs TRBV11-2 and TRBJ2-2; D possibly corresponds to TRBD2 (5 bases). The germline CDR1 and CDR2 sequences are SGHAT and FQNNGV. The CDR3 has 16 residues. V was trimmed by 5 bases and J by 6 bases, leaving 19 bases between them.

The chain is built from TRBV27 and TRBJ1-1; TRBD1 is a possible D gene (5 bases). The CDR3 runs 17 residues. Germline CDR1 reads MNHEY; CDR2 reads SMNVEV (reference sequence). Trimming removed 5 bases at V and 11 bases at J, with 30 bases between. CDR3 amino acids: CASSPQNGWGALGLAFF. DNA for the CDR3: TGTGCCAGCAGTCCACAAAACGGTTGGGGCGCGCTAGGCTTGGCTTTCTTT.